Each of the 32 T cell receptor beta chains below was sequenced from the same sample in a study of monozygotic twins with inflammatory bowel disease. Using the 5' RACE reads, TCRdb records one entry per CDR3 protein without DNA. The sample data list some 200,000 distinct CDR3 sequences. The source material was blood. These TCRs come from a human donor with ulcerative colitis or Crohn's disease, or a healthy co-twin of an affected twin (not recorded which).

The chain combines TRBV7-2 with TRBJ2-1; the TRBD2 assignment by TCRdb is unverifiable without DNA. Germline V lookup: CDR1 SGHTA, CDR2 FQGNSA. This CDR3 comprises 15 residues. CDR3 amino acids: CASSLQTSGGYEQFF. The whole variable domain, remainder taken from reference TRBV7-2 and TRBJ2-1, is GAGVSQSPSNKVTEKGKDVELRCDPISGHTALYWYRQSLGQGLEFLIYFQGNSAPDKSGLPSDRFSAERTGGSVSTLTIQRTQQEDSAVYLCASSLQTSGGYEQFFGPGTRLTVL.

CDR3 region: CASKLTGSAGANVLTF. V gene TRBV5-1 combines with J gene TRBJ2-6; TCRdb selects TRBD1, and the lack of DNA leaves this call unchecked. The CDR3 spans 16 residues. Germline CDR1 SGHRS, CDR2 YFSETQ.

This chain joins TRBV7-3 and TRBJ1-1; TCRdb designates TRBD1, a call that cannot be tested without DNA. Germline V lookup: CDR1 SGHTA, CDR2 FQGTGA. This CDR3 region has 14 residues. The CDR3 spells CASSYDRDSTEAFF. Together with reference TRBV7-3 and TRBJ1-1, the CDR3 gives the full variable domain: GAGVSQTPSNKVTEKGKYVELRCDPISGHTALYWYRQSLGQGPEFLIYFQGTGAADDSGLPNDRFFAVRPEGSVSTLKIQRTERGDSAVYLCASSYDRDSTEAFFGQGTRLTVV.

The chain combines TRBV5-1 with TRBJ1-1. Germline V gene sequence: CDR1 SGHRS, CDR2 YFSETQ. The CDR3 contains 13 residues. The chain's CDR3 is CASRRRMGTEAFF.

This chain joins TRBV3-1 and TRBJ1-1. The germline gives CDR1 LGHDT, CDR2 YNNKEL (reference sequence). This CDR3 has 15 residues. Here the CDR3 reads CASSQQLGLNTEAFF. The full variable domain, in which reference TRBV3-1 and TRBJ1-1 provide the parts outside the CDR3, is DTAVSQTPKYLVTQMGNDKSIKCEQNLGHDTMYWYKQDSKKFLKIMFSYNNKELIINETVPNRFSPKSPDKAHLNLHINSLELGDSAVYFCASSQQLGLNTEAFFGQGTRLTVV.

The chain carries TRBV27 and TRBJ2-3; TCRdb's D gene call, TRBD2, goes unchecked for lack of DNA. The germline V gene has CDR1 MNHEY and CDR2 SMNVEV (reference sequence). CDR3 size: 15 residues. CDR3 residues: CASSGGPSSTDTQYF.

This chain uses TRBV3-1 with TRBJ2-2. The CDR3 has 13 amino acids. Germline V CDR1 and CDR2: LGHDT, YNNKEL (reference sequence). CDR3 loop: CASSPAVAGELFF.

This sequence joins TRBV20-1 and TRBJ1-2. The CDR3 is 13 residues long. Germline assignment: CDR1 DFQATT and CDR2 SNEGSKA (reference sequence). The CDR3 is CSARVMAEHGYTF.

CDR3 in amino acids: CASSQRTGMSSYEQYF. The V call is TRBV7-6, the J call TRBJ2-7; checking the TCRdb D call of TRBD1 is not possible without DNA. The CDR3 totals 16 residues. Germline V gives CDR1 SGHVS, CDR2 FNYEAQ.

The chain employs TRBV20-1 and TRBJ2-5; TCRdb picks TRBD1, but there is no DNA to check that call. The germline V gene has CDR1 DFQATT and CDR2 SNEGSKA (reference sequence). The length of the CDR3 is 13 residues. The CDR3 region is CSARQGSEETQYF.

The rearrangement links TRBV29-1 to TRBJ2-1. The CDR3 has 13 amino acids. Germline values: CDR1 SQVTM, CDR2 ANQGSEA. CDR3 protein: CSVRRLENNEQFF.

The CDR3 region is CASSFWGSGNTIYF. The chain combines TRBV12-3 or TRBV12-4 with TRBJ1-3; no DNA is available, so the TRBD1 call from TCRdb remains unchecked. The CDR3 covers 14 residues.

The chain combines TRBV20-1 with TRBJ2-2; TCRdb's D call of TRBD1 is untestable without DNA. The CDR3 totals 15 residues. Germline values: CDR1 DFQATT, CDR2 SNEGSKA (reference sequence). The CDR3 reads CSARGGQFFAGELFF.

The V gene is TRBV4-2, the J gene TRBJ2-3; TCRdb picks TRBD2, but there is no DNA to check that call. The CDR3 is made up of 18 amino acids. Looked up from germline, CDR1 is LGHNA and CDR2 is YNFKEQ. CDR3: CASSRMTGTSVRADTQYF.

This chain connects TRBV5-6 to TRBJ2-7; TCRdb calls TRBD1, which cannot be checked without DNA. This CDR3 is 13 amino acids long. In germline, CDR1 is SGHDT, CDR2 YYEEEE. The CDR3 reads CASSPRTGLEQYF. Combining the CDR3 with reference TRBV5-6 and TRBJ2-7 gives the whole variable domain DAGVTQSPTHLIKTRGQQVTLRCSPKSGHDTVSWYQQALGQGPQFIFQYYEEEERQRGNFPDRFSGHQFPNYSSELNVNALLLGDSALYLCASSPRTGLEQYFGPGTRLTVT.

The V and J genes are TRBV25-1 and TRBJ2-6; lacking DNA, the TRBD1 call made by TCRdb goes unchecked. The germline V gene encodes CDR1 MGHDK and CDR2 SYGVNS. The CDR3 extends over 18 amino acids. This chain's CDR3 is CASSDWDSFDSGANVLTF.

This chain uses TRBV5-1 with TRBJ2-1; no DNA is available, so the TRBD2 call from TCRdb remains unchecked. This CDR3 contains 15 residues. Germline V gene sequence: CDR1 SGHRS, CDR2 YFSETQ. This CDR3 is CASRNGTSGYNEQFF.

The chain couples TRBV20-1 to TRBJ1-6; TCRdb picks TRBD1, but there is no DNA to check that call. Germline CDR1 reads DFQATT; CDR2 reads SNEGSKA (reference sequence). The CDR3 has 14 residues. CDR3 protein: CSAIDRGMNSPLHF.

The chain uses TRBV7-2 and TRBJ1-1; without DNA, the TCRdb call of TRBD1 cannot be checked. Germline-derived CDR1 and CDR2 are SGHTA and FQGNSA. This CDR3 is 15 amino acids long. The CDR3 sequence is CASRFNRVRGTEAFF.

The chain has TRBV7-9 and TRBJ2-5; absent DNA, TCRdb's TRBD1 call cannot be checked. Germline values: CDR1 SEHNR, CDR2 FQNEAQ (reference sequence). The CDR3 length is 16 residues. The CDR3 spells CASSFTGTGGEETQYF.

The chain recombines TRBV18 with TRBJ2-1. In germline, CDR1 is KGHSH, CDR2 LQKENI. CDR3 length equals 14 residues. The CDR3 here is CASSPQGPPNEQFF.

The chain couples TRBV29-1 to TRBJ1-5; TCRdb gives TRBD1 as the D gene, but with no DNA this cannot be confirmed. CDR3 length equals 13 residues. Germline-derived CDR1 and CDR2 are SQVTM and ANQGSEA. CDR3 region: CSAQRTVGQPQHF.

The chain joins TRBV12-3 or TRBV12-4 to TRBJ1-5; TCRdb's D call, TRBD1, is unchecked because there is no DNA. This CDR3 is 16 amino acids long. The CDR3 is CASSPSSQGSNQPQHF.

This chain's CDR3 is CASSLGGSEQYF. The rearrangement links TRBV5-6 to TRBJ2-7. The CDR3 spans 12 residues. Germline loops: CDR1 SGHDT, CDR2 YYEEEE.

This chain connects TRBV5-1 to TRBJ1-4. Germline V lookup: CDR1 SGHRS, CDR2 YFSETQ. The CDR3 has 14 amino acids. CDR3: CASSSGALNEKLFF.

The rearrangement links TRBV6-1 to TRBJ1-6; TCRdb names TRBD1, which stays unverified in the absence of DNA. CDR1 and CDR2 (germline): MNHNS, SASEGT. There are 14 residues in the CDR3. The CDR3 sequence is CASIDGQGGSPLHF.

This chain links TRBV11-2 with TRBJ1-1. Looked up from germline, CDR1 is SGHAT and CDR2 is FQNNGV. The CDR3 is made up of 13 amino acids. CDR3 region: CASSLEVFSEAFF.

The chain has TRBV7-2 and TRBJ2-5; TCRdb returns TRBD1, unconfirmable since there is no DNA. There are 13 residues in the CDR3. The germline CDR1 and CDR2 sequences are SGHTA and FQGNSA. The chain's CDR3 is CASSLRGEKTQYF.

The chain carries TRBV7-8 and TRBJ2-6; TCRdb lists TRBD1, though no DNA is available to test this call. Germline CDR1 reads SGHVS; CDR2 reads FQNEAQ. The CDR3 runs 19 residues. The CDR3 region is CASSPYRVLGRSLANVLTF.

The rearrangement uses TRBV5-1 and TRBJ1-6; checking the TCRdb D call of TRBD1 is not possible without DNA. Germline V CDR1 and CDR2: SGHRS, YFSETQ. CDR3 length: 14 residues. The CDR3: CASSPGQGNSPLHF.

V usage is TRBV27 and J usage is TRBJ2-1; without DNA, the TCRdb call of TRBD1 cannot be checked. This CDR3 has 15 residues. Germline loops: CDR1 MNHEY, CDR2 SMNVEV (reference sequence). CDR3 amino acids: CASSDKTGNYNEQFF.

The gene calls are TRBV11-2 and TRBJ2-2; TCRdb indicates TRBD1, and absent DNA this call remains unverified. Germline V gene sequence: CDR1 SGHAT, CDR2 FQNNGV. This CDR3 has 17 residues. This CDR3 reads CASSSRGAGQVTGELFF.